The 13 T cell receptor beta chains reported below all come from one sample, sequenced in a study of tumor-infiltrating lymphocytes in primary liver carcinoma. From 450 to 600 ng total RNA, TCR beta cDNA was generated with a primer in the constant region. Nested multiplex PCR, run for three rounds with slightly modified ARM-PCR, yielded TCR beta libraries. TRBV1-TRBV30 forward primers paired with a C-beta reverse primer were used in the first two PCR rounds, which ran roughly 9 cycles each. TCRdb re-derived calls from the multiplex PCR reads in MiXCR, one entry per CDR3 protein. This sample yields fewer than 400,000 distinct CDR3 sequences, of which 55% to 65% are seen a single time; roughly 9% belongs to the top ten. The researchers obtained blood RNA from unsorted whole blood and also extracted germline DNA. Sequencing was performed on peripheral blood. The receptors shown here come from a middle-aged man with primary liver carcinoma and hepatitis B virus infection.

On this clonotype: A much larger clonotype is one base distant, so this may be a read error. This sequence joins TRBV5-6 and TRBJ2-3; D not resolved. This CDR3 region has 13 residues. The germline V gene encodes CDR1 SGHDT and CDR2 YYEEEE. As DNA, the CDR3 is TGTGCCAGCAGCTTGCGCAACACAGATACGCAGTTTTTT. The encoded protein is CASSLRNTDTQFF.

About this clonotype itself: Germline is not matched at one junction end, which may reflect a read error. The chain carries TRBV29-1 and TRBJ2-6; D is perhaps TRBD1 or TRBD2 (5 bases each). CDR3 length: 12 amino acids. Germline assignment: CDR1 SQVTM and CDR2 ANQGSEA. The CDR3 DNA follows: TGCAGCGTTGACATCGGGGCCAACGTCTTGACTTTC. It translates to CSVDIGANVLTF.

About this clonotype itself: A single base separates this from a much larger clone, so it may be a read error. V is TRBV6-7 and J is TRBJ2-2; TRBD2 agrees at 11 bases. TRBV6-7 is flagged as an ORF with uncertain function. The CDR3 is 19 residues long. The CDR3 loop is CASSYSIRGTSGYTGELLF. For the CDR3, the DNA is TGTGCCAGCAGTTACTCTATACGGGGGACTAGCGGATACACCGGGGAGCTGCTTTTT.

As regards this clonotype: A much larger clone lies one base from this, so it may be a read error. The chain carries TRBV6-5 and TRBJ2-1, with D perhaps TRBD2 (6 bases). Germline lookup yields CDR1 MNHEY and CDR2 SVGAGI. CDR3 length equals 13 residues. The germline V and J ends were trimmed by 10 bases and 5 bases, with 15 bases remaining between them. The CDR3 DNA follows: TGTGCCAACAGGAGGGAGCGCCACAATGAGCAGTTCTTC. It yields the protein CANRRERHNEQFF.

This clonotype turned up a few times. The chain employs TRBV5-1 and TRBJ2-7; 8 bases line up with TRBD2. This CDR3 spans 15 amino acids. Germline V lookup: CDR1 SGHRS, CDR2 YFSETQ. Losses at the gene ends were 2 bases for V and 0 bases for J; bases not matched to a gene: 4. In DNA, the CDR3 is TGCGCCAGCAGCTTTCAGCGGGGGAGCTCCTACGAGCAGTACTTC. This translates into CASSFQRGSSYEQYF.

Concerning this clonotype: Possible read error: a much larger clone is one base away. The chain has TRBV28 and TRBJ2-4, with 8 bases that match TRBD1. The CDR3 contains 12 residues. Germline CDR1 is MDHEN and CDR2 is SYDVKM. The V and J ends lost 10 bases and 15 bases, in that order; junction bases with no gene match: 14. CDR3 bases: TGTGCCATCAGGAGCTTACAGGGGGTGGGGTACTTC. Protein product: CAIRSLQGVGYF. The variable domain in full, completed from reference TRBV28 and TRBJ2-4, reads DVKVTQSSRYLVKRTGEKVFLECVQDMDHENMFWYRQDPGLGLRLIYFSYDVKMKEKGDIPEGYSVSREKKERFSLILESASTNQTSMYLCAIRSLQGVGYFGAGTRLSVL.

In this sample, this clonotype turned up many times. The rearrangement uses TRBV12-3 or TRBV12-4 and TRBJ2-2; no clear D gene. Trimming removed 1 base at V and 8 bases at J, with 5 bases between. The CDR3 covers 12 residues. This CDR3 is CASSLDNGELFF. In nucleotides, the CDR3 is TGTGCCAGCAGTTTAGATAATGGGGAGCTGTTTTTT.

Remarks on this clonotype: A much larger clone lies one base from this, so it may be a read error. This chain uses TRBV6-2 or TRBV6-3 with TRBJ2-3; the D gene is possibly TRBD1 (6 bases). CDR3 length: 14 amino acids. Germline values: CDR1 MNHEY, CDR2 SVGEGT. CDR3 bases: TGTGACAGCATTAGTCGGACAGCCACAGATACGCAGTATTTT. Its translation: CDSISRTATDTQYF.

Written as DNA, the CDR3 is TGCGCCAGCAGGCTTAATTTGAACACTGAAGCTTTCTTT. This translates into CASRLNLNTEAFF. The rearrangement uses TRBV5-1 and TRBJ1-1; D gene uncertain. V dropped 5 bases and J dropped 0 bases, with 8 bases sitting between them. The CDR3 has 13 amino acids. CDR1 is SGHRS and CDR2 is YFSETQ in the germline V gene.

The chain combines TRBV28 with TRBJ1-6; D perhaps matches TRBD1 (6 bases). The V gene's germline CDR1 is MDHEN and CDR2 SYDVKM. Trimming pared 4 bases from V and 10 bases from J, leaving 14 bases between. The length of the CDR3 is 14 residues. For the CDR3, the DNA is TGTGCCAGCAGTTCAGGGGTGGGGAAATCACCCCTCCACTTT. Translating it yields CASSSGVGKSPLHF.

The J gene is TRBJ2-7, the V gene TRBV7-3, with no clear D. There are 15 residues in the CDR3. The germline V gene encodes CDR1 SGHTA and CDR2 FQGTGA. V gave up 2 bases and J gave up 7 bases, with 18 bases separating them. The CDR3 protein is CASSLALAPLGEQYF. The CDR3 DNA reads TGTGCCAGCAGCTTAGCGCTGGCTCCTTTGGGGGAGCAGTACTTC.

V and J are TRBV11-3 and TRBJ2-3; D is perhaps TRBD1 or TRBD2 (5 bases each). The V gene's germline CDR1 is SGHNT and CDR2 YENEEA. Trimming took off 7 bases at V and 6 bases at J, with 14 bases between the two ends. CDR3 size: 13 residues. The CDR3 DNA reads TGTGCCAGCACTTCAAAGTGGGGGGATACGCAGTATTTT. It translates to CASTSKWGDTQYF.

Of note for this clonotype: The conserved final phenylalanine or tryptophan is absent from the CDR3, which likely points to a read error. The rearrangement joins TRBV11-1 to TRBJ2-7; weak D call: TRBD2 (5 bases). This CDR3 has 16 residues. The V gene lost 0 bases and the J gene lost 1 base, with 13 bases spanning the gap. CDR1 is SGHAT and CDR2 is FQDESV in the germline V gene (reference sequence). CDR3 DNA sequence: TGTGCCAGCAGCTTAGCGGCGGGCATATCATCCTACGAGCAGTACATC. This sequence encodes CASSLAAGISSYEQYI.